One and the same sample provided the 23 T cell receptor beta chains below, sequenced in a study of read filtering for tumor transcriptome and immune sequencing. This library used approximately 0.4 ug RNA and molecular barcoded adaptors spanning alpha/delta and beta/gamma chains. TCRdb reprocessed the reads with MiXCR, giving one entry per CDR3 protein. The sample includes 35,000 to 40,000 distinct CDR3 sequences, approximately 14% of them seen just once. The specimen was a population of CD138-negative cells sorted from bone marrow. These receptors were obtained from a donor over 35 with multiple myeloma.

This clonotype was detected many times. The chain recombines TRBV20-1 with TRBJ1-6, with D perhaps matching TRBD1 (5 bases). The germline V and J ends were trimmed by 3 bases and 5 bases, with 14 bases remaining between them. This CDR3 has 15 amino acids. In germline, CDR1 is DFQATT, CDR2 SNEGSKA (reference sequence). CDR3 sequence (DNA): TGCAGTGCTAGCCCCCGGGACGGACATAATTCACCCCTCCACTTT. This sequence encodes CSASPRDGHNSPLHF.

This clonotype was detected many times. The chain recombines TRBV20-1 with TRBJ1-2; D is ambiguous. The CDR3 has 13 residues. Germline V CDR1 and CDR2: DFQATT, SNEGSKA (reference sequence). Deletions cut 0 bases from V and 8 bases from J, with 13 bases between. This chain's CDR3 is CSARDQQPSGYTF. Here the CDR3 DNA reads TGCAGTGCTAGAGATCAACAGCCTAGCGGCTACACCTTC.

This clonotype was recorded many times. The V call is TRBV15, the J call TRBJ2-1; D gene uncertain. Germline V gene lookup returns CDR1 LNHNV and CDR2 YYDKDF (reference sequence). V was pared by 0 bases and J by 6 bases, with 6 bases between. This CDR3 has 13 residues. CDR3 loop: CATSRDLSNEQFF. In DNA form, the CDR3 reads TGTGCCACCAGCAGAGATCTTAGCAATGAGCAGTTCTTC.

The sample holds many counts of this clonotype. V is TRBV18 and J is TRBJ2-6; possible D gene TRBD1, 5 bases. CDR3 length: 16 residues. Germline CDR1 reads KGHSH; CDR2 reads LQKENI. Trimming took 6 bases from V and 0 from J, leaving 12 bases between them. CDR3 region: CASSHTGISGANVLTF. In DNA, the CDR3 is TGTGCCAGCTCCCATACAGGTATCTCTGGGGCCAACGTCCTGACTTTC. The variable domain in full, with the rest retrieved from reference TRBV18 and TRBJ2-6, is NAGVMQNPRHLVRRRGQEARLRCSPMKGHSHVYWYRQLPEEGLKFMVYLQKENIIDESGMPKERFSAEFPKEGPSILRIQQVVRGDSAAYFCASSHTGISGANVLTFGAGSRLTVL.

In its sample, this clonotype was seen a few times. The chain carries TRBV19 and TRBJ1-5, with 7 bases aligning to TRBD1. Germline-derived CDR1 and CDR2 are LNHDA and SQIVND (reference sequence). V dropped 7 bases and J dropped 4; count of bases not matched to a gene: 7. This CDR3 spans 14 amino acids. CDR3 residues: CASNRQGGNQPQHF. The CDR3, as DNA: TGTGCCAGTAATCGACAGGGTGGAAATCAGCCCCAGCATTTT.

This clonotype was seen at least ten times. The J gene is TRBJ2-7, the V gene TRBV29-1; TRBD2 agrees at 9 bases. CDR1 and CDR2 (germline): SQVTM, ANQGSEA. The CDR3 covers 14 residues. V lost 3 bases, J lost 3 bases, and 6 bases stayed unmatched. The CDR3 bases are TGCAGCGTTGACGTTAGCGGGAGTTTCTACGAGCAGTACTTC. Amino acids: CSVDVSGSFYEQYF.

This clonotype was recorded many times. V is TRBV28 and J is TRBJ2-3; TRBD2 aligns across 9 bases. This CDR3 is 15 amino acids long. Germline V gene sequence: CDR1 MDHEN, CDR2 SYDVKM. The V segment lost 1 base and the J segment 2 bases; nucleotides outside the gene matches: 1. The DNA for the CDR3 is TGTGCCAGCAGTTTATCTAGCGGGAACACAGATACGCAGTATTTT. Its protein is CASSLSSGNTDTQYF. The whole variable domain, filled in from reference TRBV28 and TRBJ2-3, reads DVKVTQSSRYLVKRTGEKVFLECVQDMDHENMFWYRQDPGLGLRLIYFSYDVKMKEKGDIPEGYSVSREKKERFSLILESASTNQTSMYLCASSLSSGNTDTQYFGPGTRLTVL.

This clonotype was counted at least ten times. The chain has TRBV4-1 and TRBJ2-1; 11 nucleotides match TRBD2. The CDR3 runs to 14 residues. J was trimmed by 5 bases and V by 3 bases; bases with no gene match: 0. In germline, CDR1 is MGHRA, CDR2 YSYEKL. The CDR3 reads CASSQGLADNEQFF. CDR3 coding DNA: TGCGCCAGCAGCCAGGGACTAGCGGACAATGAGCAGTTCTTC.

This clonotype was detected many times. The chain employs TRBV24-1 and TRBJ1-1; a weak D match, TRBD1 (5 bases). The CDR3 has 16 amino acids. Germline V gene sequence: CDR1 KGHDR, CDR2 SFDVKD. V gave up 3 bases and J gave up 5 bases, with 18 bases separating them. The CDR3 DNA follows: TGTGCCACCAGTGATACCGGACATAGGGGAGAGACTGAAGCTTTCTTT. Protein sequence: CATSDTGHRGETEAFF.

This clonotype was detected ten times or more. V and J are TRBV29-1 and TRBJ1-2; D not certain. The length of the CDR3 is 14 residues. Per the germline V gene, CDR1 is SQVTM and CDR2 is ANQGSEA. Trimming shortened V by 0 bases and J by 0 bases, and 8 bases separated the two germline ends. This CDR3 is CSVEERQANYGYTF. CDR3 in DNA: TGCAGCGTTGAAGAACGCCAAGCTAACTATGGCTACACCTTC.

The table lists this clonotype with many counts. The chain links TRBV28 to TRBJ1-5; no firm D call. Trimming took off 5 bases at V and 5 bases at J, with 19 bases between the two ends. Germline CDR1 and CDR2: MDHEN and SYDVKM. The CDR3 spans 16 residues. The CDR3 loop reads CASSHPVAGAYQPQHF. CDR3 coding DNA: TGTGCCAGCAGTCACCCTGTGGCTGGTGCTTATCAGCCCCAGCATTTT.

The sample holds many counts of this clonotype. The chain couples TRBV6-5 to TRBJ2-1, with D perhaps matching TRBD2 (6 bases). Germline CDR1 reads MNHEY; CDR2 reads SVGAGI. This CDR3 contains 15 residues. The ends were cut back, 6 bases at V and 4 bases at J, with 16 bases in the middle. This chain's CDR3 is CASSSGTPTYNEQFF. The CDR3 coding sequence is TGTGCCAGCAGCTCCGGGACTCCAACTTACAATGAGCAGTTCTTC.

This clonotype was counted many times. The chain employs TRBV20-1 and TRBJ2-4; 8 positions agree with TRBD1. CDR3 length: 15 amino acids. The V gene end was trimmed by 5 bases and the J gene end by 0 bases; junction bases not matched to a gene: 6. Germline loops: CDR1 DFQATT, CDR2 SNEGSKA (reference sequence). Here the CDR3 reads CSAGPDRVAKNIQYF. The CDR3 nucleotides read TGCAGTGCTGGACCGGACAGGGTAGCCAAAAACATTCAGTACTTC.

This clonotype was seen repeatedly, ten times or more. The genes are TRBV7-9 and TRBJ2-5; D is perhaps TRBD2 (6 bases). The ends were cut back, 11 bases at V and 2 bases at J, with 6 bases in the middle. The CDR3 totals 10 residues. From germline, CDR1 is SEHNR and CDR2 FQNEAQ (reference sequence). The CDR3 DNA is TGTGCCGGGGGGCAAGAGACCCAGTACTTC. Protein sequence: CAGGQETQYF.

This clonotype was recorded many times. The chain joins TRBV18 to TRBJ2-1; 10 bases are a match to TRBD2. V shed 5 bases, J shed 0 bases, and the junction held 13 bases outside the gene matches. This CDR3 spans 19 amino acids. Germline CDR1 and CDR2: KGHSH and LQKENI. DNA for the CDR3: TGTGCCAGCTCAAACGGAATTGGACTAGCGGAAGACTCCTACAATGAGCAGTTCTTC. It codes for CASSNGIGLAEDSYNEQFF.

There are many counts of this clonotype. The chain joins TRBV5-1 to TRBJ2-5, with 8 bases fitting TRBD1. V trimming: 4 bases; J trimming: 5 bases; junction bases outside the gene matches: 13. Germline V gene data show CDR1 as SGHRS and CDR2 as YFSETQ. This CDR3 is 16 amino acids long. The CDR3 DNA reads as TGCGCCAGCAGCGCTTCCGGGACAGGCCGCGGGGAGACCCAGTACTTC. Translated: CASSASGTGRGETQYF.

This clonotype showed up many times. Because the CDR3 is missing its conserved closing phenylalanine or tryptophan, this is likely a read error. The rearrangement joins TRBV3-1 to TRBJ2-1; no reliable D call. The CDR3 is made up of 12 amino acids. Germline V CDR1 and CDR2: LGHDT, YNNKEL (reference sequence). V was cut by 1 base and J by 7 bases, with 5 bases left in between. CDR3 sequence: CASSQGSNEQFL. The CDR3 DNA reads TGTGCCAGCAGCCAAGGGTCAAATGAGCAGTTCCTC.

Points on this clonotype: With a much larger clone just one base away, this may be a read error. The V call is TRBV19, the J call TRBJ2-1; 13 positions match TRBD2. Looked up from germline, CDR1 is LNHDA and CDR2 is SQIVND (reference sequence). The CDR3 has 15 amino acids. The CDR3 loop reads CAGSSGLAGSFEQFF. The CDR3 DNA reads TGTGCCGGTAGCTCGGGACTAGCGGGATCGTTTGAGCAGTTCTTC.

This clonotype was seen a handful of times. A read error may be the cause here, since a much bigger clone is one base away. The conserved phenylalanine or tryptophan is not found at the CDR3 terminus, so this likely reflects a read error. CDR3 region: CASSSRASGSYEQYL. CDR3 bases: TGCGCCAGCAGCTCACGCGCTAGCGGGAGCTACGAGCAGTACCTC. The rearrangement joins TRBV4-3 to TRBJ2-7, with TRBD2 matching 10 bases. The CDR3 is 15 amino acids. Germline loops: CDR1 LGHNA, CDR2 YSLEER. V lost 5 bases, J lost 3 bases, and 7 bases stayed unmatched.

This clonotype was seen more than once but under ten times. The junction does not match germline at one end; this may be a read error. The chain couples TRBV5-1 to TRBJ2-3; the match to TRBD2 covers 8 bases. Germline V CDR1 and CDR2: SGHRS, YFSETQ. This CDR3 is 14 amino acids long. CDR3 protein: CASSSSGGTDTKYF. DNA for the CDR3: TGCGCCAGCAGCTCGAGCGGGGGAACAGATACGAAGTATTTT.

This clonotype was recorded many times. The chain links TRBV4-1 to TRBJ2-2, with a weak D call TRBD2 (6 bases). Germline V gene data show CDR1 as MGHRA and CDR2 as YSYEKL. The CDR3 covers 17 residues. Trimming stripped 0 bases from V and 3 bases from J, with 14 bases between. CDR3 DNA sequence: TGCGCCAGCAGCCAAGATCGGGGGAGAGCGTACACCGGGGAGCTGTTTTTT. Translating it yields CASSQDRGRAYTGELFF.

Many counts were recorded for this clonotype. The chain employs TRBV12-3 or TRBV12-4 and TRBJ2-7, with D possibly matching TRBD1 (6 bases). V lost 6 bases and J 7 bases, leaving 19 bases between the germline ends. The CDR3 has 14 residues. Here the CDR3 reads CASREAGVYGEQYF. Here the CDR3 DNA reads TGTGCCAGCAGGGAGGCAGGGGTCTACGGGGAGCAGTACTTC.

This clonotype occurred many times. V gene TRBV20-1 combines with J gene TRBJ2-3; 8 bases align to TRBD1. CDR1 and CDR2 from the germline V gene are DFQATT and SNEGSKA (reference sequence). This CDR3 spans 18 amino acids. The trim removed 6 bases at V and 3 bases at J, leaving 20 bases unmatched. CDR3 sequence: CSAGVRQGRTGWTDTQYF. CDR3 sequence (DNA): TGCAGTGCCGGGGTGAGACAGGGGAGAACTGGATGGACAGATACGCAGTATTTT.